These T cell receptor beta chains were read from a single sample in a study of blood T cell repertoires in COVID-19. Produced via immunoSEQ multiplex PCR; TCRdb's table is partial and in-frame only. The data hold around 22,000 clones, with about 87% observed a single time. The sample comprised peripheral blood. These receptors were obtained from a human donor with active COVID-19. The donor label of this sample is uncertain. The CDR3 runs from the conserved cysteine through the conserved F or W. D genes are given only for firm matches. Expanded clones get a size class; other rows say once, few or many, or leave the size out.

v_call	j_call	d_call	clone_size	cdr3_nt	cdr3_aa
TRBV6-6	TRBJ1-1	TRBD1	-	TGTGCCAGCACCCCCCAGGGGGCGTCTGAAGCTTTCTTT	CASTPQGASEAFF
TRBV5-1	TRBJ2-7	TRBD2	-	TGCGCCAGCAGCTTACTAGCGGGAGGGTACGAGCAGTACTTC	CASSLLAGGYEQYF
TRBV6-5	TRBJ1-2	TRBD1	-	TGTGCCAGCAAATCCCGACAGGGAGGTGAGGGCTACACCTTC	CASKSRQGGEGYTF
TRBV10-3	TRBJ2-5	-	-	TGTGCCATCAGATCCAAAGAGACCCAGTACTTC	CAIRSKETQYF
TRBV11-3	TRBJ2-7	-	-	TGTGCCAGCAGCTTCGGCGCAGGGAACTACGAGCAGTACTTC	CASSFGAGNYEQYF
TRBV7-9	TRBJ1-3	-	-	TGTGCCAGCAGCTTATCCAGGGTCTCTGGAAACACCATATATTTT	CASSLSRVSGNTIYF
TRBV19	TRBJ1-6	TRBD1	once	TGTGCCAGTAGGACAGGGCTCCACCGGGGTTCACCCCTCCACTTT	CASRTGLHRGSPLHF
TRBV7-2	TRBJ1-5	-	-	TGTGCCAGCAGCGAATGGCGGAGCAATCAGCCCCAGCATTTT	CASSEWRSNQPQHF
TRBV5-4	TRBJ2-6	-	-	TGTGCCAGCAGCCCCGACAGGATCGGGGCCAACGTCCTGACTTTC	CASSPDRIGANVLTF
TRBV29-1	TRBJ1-2	TRBD1	-	TGCAGCGTCGGGGACAGGGGTCACTATGGCTACACCTTC	CSVGDRGHYGYTF
TRBV24-1	TRBJ2-5	-	-	TGTGCCACCAGTGATTTTGGGGGCGAGACCCAGTACTTC	CATSDFGGETQYF
TRBV5-1	TRBJ2-6	-	-	TGCGCCAGCAGCTTGACAGGGACTGGGGCCAACGTCCTGACTTTC	CASSLTGTGANVLTF
TRBV7-2	TRBJ1-1	TRBD1	-	TGTGCCAGCAGCCGGGACAGTATGAACACTGAAGCTTTCTTT	CASSRDSMNTEAFF
TRBV7-3	TRBJ2-3	TRBD1	-	TGTGCCAGCAGCTTAAATCCAGGGGGCTCTGATACGCAGTATTTT	CASSLNPGGSDTQYF
TRBV2	TRBJ2-3	-	-	TGTGCCAGCAGGCCGACAAGAAGCACAGATACGCAGTATTTT	CASRPTRSTDTQYF
TRBV6-5	TRBJ1-1	TRBD1	-	TGTGCCAGCAGTTCGGGACAGGGGCCCACTGAAGCTTTCTTT	CASSSGQGPTEAFF
TRBV5-4	TRBJ2-7	-	-	TGTGCCAGCAGCTTGCGGCGGGAATCCTACGAGCAGTACTTC	CASSLRRESYEQYF
TRBV4-1	TRBJ1-5	-	-	TGCGCCAGCAGCCCTCCGGGGTATAGCAATCAGCCCCAGCATTTT	CASSPPGYSNQPQHF
TRBV5-1	TRBJ2-7	TRBD1	-	TGCGCCAGCAGCTTACGGGGCCGGGACAGGGTTACCTACGAGCAGTACTTC	CASSLRGRDRVTYEQYF
TRBV2	TRBJ1-2	TRBD1	-	TGTGCCAGAGCGGGACAGGGGATTCGGTTGGACTATGGCTACACCTTC	CARAGQGIRLDYGYTF
TRBV11-3	TRBJ2-2	-	-	TGTGCCAGCAGCTTAGAAAGAGGAGCGGTTGACACCGGGGAGCTGTTTTTT	CASSLERGAVDTGELFF
TRBV5-1	TRBJ2-5	-	-	TGCGCCAGCAGCTTGTCCCCGGGGAGTAAAGAGACCCAGTACTTC	CASSLSPGSKETQYF
TRBV6-2/TRBV6-3	TRBJ1-1	TRBD1	medium-sized	TGTGCCAGCAGTTACGGACTCGGGACAGGGATGGTGAACACTGAAGCTTTCTTT	CASSYGLGTGMVNTEAFF
TRBV2	TRBJ2-7	TRBD1	-	TGTGCCAGCCGACAGGGGGTAGGATACGAGCAGTACTTC	CASRQGVGYEQYF
TRBV5-1	TRBJ2-7	-	-	TGCGCCAGCAGGGGGGGGGCTAGATCAGACGAGCAGTACTTC	CASRGGARSDEQYF
TRBV21-1	TRBJ2-2	-	-	TGTGCCAGCAGCGATTTTCGACCGCCGGGACTACCGTTGGGGGGGGAGCTGTTTTTT	CASSDFRPPGLPLGGELFF
TRBV9	TRBJ2-2	-	-	TGTGCCAGCAGCCTGAGCACCGGGGAGCTGTTTTTT	CASSLSTGELFF
TRBV6-6	TRBJ2-5	-	-	TGTGCCACGGGGGTTAGGATTGAGACCCAGTACTTC	CATGVRIETQYF
TRBV6-5	TRBJ2-3	-	-	TGTGCCAGCAGTTACCTGGGGCCTGGAGATACGCAGTATTTT	CASSYLGPGDTQYF
TRBV27	TRBJ2-2	TRBD2	-	TGTGCCAGCAGCCCCGGGGGGTTAATTGACACCGGGGAGCTGTTTTTT	CASSPGGLIDTGELFF
TRBV5-4	TRBJ1-5	-	-	TGTGCCAGCAGCCCGGGGGGTAGCAATCAGCCCCAGCATTTT	CASSPGGSNQPQHF
TRBV7-8	TRBJ2-7	TRBD2	-	TGTGCCAGCAGCCGAGGGACTAGCGGGAGGGCCCTATCACATTACGAGCAGTACTTC	CASSRGTSGRALSHYEQYF
TRBV5-1	TRBJ2-7	-	-	TGCGCCAGCAGACCGTGGGGAGGCTCCTACGAGCAGTACTTC	CASRPWGGSYEQYF
TRBV5-1	TRBJ2-2	TRBD2	-	TGCGCCAGCAGCTTCGGACTAGCGGGAGGGGGCGAGGAGCTGTTTTTT	CASSFGLAGGGEELFF
TRBV2	TRBJ2-7	TRBD1	-	TGTGCCAGCAGTGCACAGGGGGGCTACGAGCAGTACTTC	CASSAQGGYEQYF
TRBV6-6	TRBJ2-5	TRBD1	once	TGTGCCAGCAGTCAATCCCAGGGGGCAAAGACCCAGTACTTC	CASSQSQGAKTQYF
TRBV11-2	TRBJ1-4	-	-	TGTGCCAGCAGCTTAGATCGGTGGGGGCCGGGGGAAAAACTGTTTTTT	CASSLDRWGPGEKLFF
TRBV11-3	TRBJ2-5	-	-	TGTGCCAGCAGCTTTGCTCGCAGGGACCAAGAGACCCAGTACTTC	CASSFARRDQETQYF
TRBV7-9	TRBJ2-7	TRBD1	-	TGTGCCAGCAGCTTAAGGGGGACAGGGACGACCGACGAGCAGTACTTC	CASSLRGTGTTDEQYF
TRBV13	TRBJ2-1	TRBD2	-	TGTGCCAGCAGCCAGGGACTAGCGGAGCAGTTCTTC	CASSQGLAEQFF
TRBV5-1	TRBJ2-7	TRBD1	once	TGCGCCAGCAGCGCAGAGACGGGACAGGGGTACGAGCAGTACTTC	CASSAETGQGYEQYF
TRBV4-3	TRBJ2-7	TRBD2	-	TGCGCCAGCAGCCAAGGACAGGCGGGACTAGGGGGGTACGAGCAGTACTTC	CASSQGQAGLGGYEQYF
TRBV21-1	TRBJ2-7	-	few	TGTGCCAGGGCGGACAGGGGCCGGTCGTACGAGCAGTACTTC	CARADRGRSYEQYF
TRBV18	TRBJ2-3	-	-	TGTGCCAGCTCACCCTCAGGTGACAGCTTTAGCACAGATACGCAGTATTTT	CASSPSGDSFSTDTQYF
TRBV11-2	TRBJ2-1	TRBD2	-	TGTGCCAGCAGCTTAGACGAGGCGGGGGGCCTACCCACATACAATGAGCAGTTCTTC	CASSLDEAGGLPTYNEQFF
TRBV28	TRBJ2-7	-	-	TGTGCCAGCAGCTATCCCTTGACTATCTCCTACGAGCAGTACTTC	CASSYPLTISYEQYF
TRBV19	TRBJ2-2	TRBD1	-	TGTGCCAGTAGCCGACAGGGAGAGGGGGTCGGGGAGCTGTTTTTT	CASSRQGEGVGELFF
TRBV5-1	TRBJ2-5	TRBD2	-	TGCGCCAGCACGGGGGGTCACGAGACCCAGTACTTC	CASTGGHETQYF
TRBV9	TRBJ1-6	-	few	TGTGCCAGCAGCCTTGAGGGAGTGAGGTCCGGCTCCTATAATTCACCCCTCCACTTT	CASSLEGVRSGSYNSPLHF
TRBV13	TRBJ2-2	-	once	TGTGCCAGCAGCTTAGGCGCCGGGGAGCTGTTTTTT	CASSLGAGELFF
TRBV20-1	TRBJ1-6	-	-	TGCAGTGCTAGTGTAGAGGGACACTATAATTCACCCCTCCACTTT	CSASVEGHYNSPLHF